A selection of T cell receptor beta chains follows, all from one sample in a study of cytomegalovirus exposure and HLA in healthy donors. Here immunoSEQ multiplex PCR was the method, and the copy in TCRdb shows in-frame clones only, minus some. The sample has about 120,000 clones, 55% to 65% seen once; the top ten hold 2% to 2.5%. Sequences were obtained from PBMCs. The receptors stem from a woman aged 25 to 39 in good health and CMV-seronegative. Both conserved end residues are part of each CDR3. Each record gives: D gene, J gene, clone size, CDR3 length, V gene, CDR3 protein, CDR3 DNA. D genes are given only for firm matches. Expanded clones are given a class, and other clones once, few, many or no size at all.

d_call: TRBD2; j_call: TRBJ2-7; clone_size: -; cdr3_length: 15; v_call: TRBV5-5; cdr3_aa: CASSPGREYSYEQYF; cdr3_nt: TGTGCCAGCAGCCCCGGGAGGGAGTATTCCTACGAGCAGTACTTC
d_call: -; j_call: TRBJ2-1; clone_size: -; cdr3_length: 14; v_call: TRBV28; cdr3_aa: CASSFRYATDEQFF; cdr3_nt: TGTGCCAGCAGTTTTCGCTACGCTACGGATGAGCAGTTCTTC
d_call: TRBD1; j_call: TRBJ1-2; clone_size: -; cdr3_length: 17; v_call: TRBV14; cdr3_aa: CASSQGVVGQGYYGYTF; cdr3_nt: TGTGCCAGCAGCCAGGGAGTTGTCGGACAGGGGTACTATGGCTACACCTTC
d_call: TRBD2; j_call: TRBJ2-1; clone_size: -; cdr3_length: 16; v_call: TRBV11-1; cdr3_aa: CASSGTSGSSYNEQFF; cdr3_nt: TGTGCCAGCAGCGGGACTAGCGGGAGCTCCTACAATGAGCAGTTCTTC
d_call: TRBD2; j_call: TRBJ2-1; clone_size: -; cdr3_length: 15; v_call: TRBV11-1; cdr3_aa: CASSLGGSSYNEQFF; cdr3_nt: TGTGCCAGCAGCTTAGGCGGGAGCTCCTACAATGAGCAGTTCTTC
d_call: -; j_call: TRBJ1-2; clone_size: -; cdr3_length: 16; v_call: TRBV4-3; cdr3_aa: CASGQEWGGSNYGYTF; cdr3_nt: TGCGCCAGCGGCCAAGAGTGGGGGGGTTCAAACTATGGCTACACCTTC
d_call: -; j_call: TRBJ2-5; clone_size: -; cdr3_length: 14; v_call: TRBV5-1; cdr3_aa: CASSLTAGAETQYF; cdr3_nt: TGCGCCAGCAGCTTGACGGCAGGGGCAGAGACCCAGTACTTC
d_call: TRBD1; j_call: TRBJ2-5; clone_size: -; cdr3_length: 12; v_call: TRBV28; cdr3_aa: CASRQGEETQYF; cdr3_nt: TGTGCCAGTAGACAGGGAGAAGAGACCCAGTACTTC
d_call: TRBD1; j_call: TRBJ2-5; clone_size: -; cdr3_length: 16; v_call: TRBV7-2; cdr3_aa: CASSTLGTGVGETQYF; cdr3_nt: TGTGCCAGCAGCACCTTAGGGACAGGGGTGGGGGAGACCCAGTACTTC
d_call: -; j_call: TRBJ1-1; clone_size: -; cdr3_length: 13; v_call: TRBV7-2; cdr3_aa: CASSRGQGEGAFF; cdr3_nt: TGTGCCAGCAGTCGAGGTCAAGGGGAGGGAGCTTTCTTT
d_call: TRBD1; j_call: TRBJ1-1; clone_size: few; cdr3_length: 14; v_call: TRBV2; cdr3_aa: CASSADRGRSRAFF; cdr3_nt: TGTGCCAGCAGTGCGGACAGGGGGCGGAGTAGAGCTTTCTTT
d_call: -; j_call: TRBJ2-7; clone_size: -; cdr3_length: 15; v_call: TRBV6-6; cdr3_aa: CASSYTTRQGGEQYF; cdr3_nt: TGTGCCAGCAGTTACACTACCCGGCAGGGTGGCGAGCAGTACTTC
d_call: TRBD2; j_call: TRBJ2-1; clone_size: few; cdr3_length: 16; v_call: TRBV9; cdr3_aa: CASSGGLAGGDNEQFF; cdr3_nt: TGTGCCAGCAGCGGGGGACTAGCGGGAGGAGACAATGAGCAGTTCTTC
d_call: TRBD1; j_call: TRBJ1-4; clone_size: once; cdr3_length: 15; v_call: TRBV11-2; cdr3_aa: CASSLTGGVNEKLFF; cdr3_nt: TGTGCCAGCAGCCTCACAGGGGGTGTAAATGAAAAACTGTTTTTT